This TCR beta chain was obtained from a study of early T cells in non-severe SARS-CoV-2 infection. V was cut by 6 bases and J by 10 bases, with 15 bases left in between. This CDR3 comprises 11 residues. CDR1 is DFQATT, CDR2 SNEGSKA, per germline (reference sequence). TCRdb itself ran the 5' RACE reads through MiXCR, one entry per CDR3 protein. The data show more than 70,000 distinct CDR3 sequences, with roughly an eighth seen just once and approximately 7% held by the top ten. This clonotype was observed a few times. The clonotype comes from an adult who was a healthcare worker with PCR-confirmed SARS-CoV-2 infection or an uninfected control (not recorded which). The rearrangement uses TRBV20-1 and TRBJ1-1; D is uncertain. Sequences were obtained from whole blood. As DNA, the CDR3 is TGCAGTGCAGCCCCCCCGGAGGCAGCTTTCTTT. Its protein product is CSAAPPEAAFF.